This T cell receptor (beta chain) came from a study of blood T cell repertoires in COVID-19. Study-wide background: Sites across the United States, Italy and Spain contributed samples from acute and convalescent COVID-19.

Germline trimming cut 2 bases from V and 6 bases from J; bases unmatched to any gene: 9. The germline gives CDR1 MGHRA, CDR2 YSYEKL. CDR3 length: 16 residues. This table comes from immunoSEQ multiplex PCR, and its TCRdb copy is limited to in-frame clones, with some not included. The sample has 90,000 to 110,000 clones; 81% are singletons. This chain uses TRBV4-1 with TRBJ2-7; 11 nucleotides agree with TRBD1. Sequencing was carried out using peripheral blood. This TCR came from a woman between 70 and 85 years old with acute or convalescent COVID-19. Written as DNA, the CDR3 is TGCGCCAGCAGCCAAAGTGGGGACAGGGGGTTCAGCGAGCAGTACTTC. It specifies CASSQSGDRGFSEQYF.